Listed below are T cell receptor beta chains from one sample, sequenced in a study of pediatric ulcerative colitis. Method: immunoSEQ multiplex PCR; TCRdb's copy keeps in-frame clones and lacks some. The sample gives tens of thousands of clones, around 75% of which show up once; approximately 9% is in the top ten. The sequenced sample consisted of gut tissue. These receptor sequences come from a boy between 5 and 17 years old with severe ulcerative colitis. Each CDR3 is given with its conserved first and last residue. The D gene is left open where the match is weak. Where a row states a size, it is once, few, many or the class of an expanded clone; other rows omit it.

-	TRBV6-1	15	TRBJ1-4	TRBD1	TGTGCCAGCAGTGAAGTGGGGACAGCATCGGGTGGACTGTTTTTT	CASSEVGTASGGLFF
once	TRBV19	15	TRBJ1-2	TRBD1	TGTGCCAGTACGACAGGGAACCCCTCTACCTATGGCTACACCTTC	CASTTGNPSTYGYTF
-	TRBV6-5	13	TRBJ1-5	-	TGTGCCAGCAGCCCGCGTGAAAATCAGCCCCAGCATTTT	CASSPRENQPQHF
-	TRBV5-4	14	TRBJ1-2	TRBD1	TGTGCCAGCAGCTTCAGGGGGCAGGGCTATGGCTACACCTTC	CASSFRGQGYGYTF
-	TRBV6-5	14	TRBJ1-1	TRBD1	TGTGCCAGCAGCCGACAGGGAGGTAACACTGAAGCTTTCTTT	CASSRQGGNTEAFF
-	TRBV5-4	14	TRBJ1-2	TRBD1	TGTGCCAGCAGCACGGGACAGCATAACTATGGCTACACCTTC	CASSTGQHNYGYTF
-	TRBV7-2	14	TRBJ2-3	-	TGTGCCAGCAGCTTAGGCCCTGGGGCAGATACGCAGTATTTT	CASSLGPGADTQYF
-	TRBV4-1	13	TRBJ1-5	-	TGCGCCAGCAGCCGGGGTATGAATCAGCCCCAGCATTTT	CASSRGMNQPQHF
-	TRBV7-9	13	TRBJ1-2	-	TGTGCCAGCAGCTTAGGACAGAAAGGTGGCTACACCTTC	CASSLGQKGGYTF
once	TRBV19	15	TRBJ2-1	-	TGTGCCAGTAGACCGGGACTCGGCACCTACAATGAGCAGTTCTTC	CASRPGLGTYNEQFF
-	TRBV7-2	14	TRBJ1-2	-	TGTGCCAGCAGCTTAGGGGGCTCCGACTATGGCTACACCTTC	CASSLGGSDYGYTF
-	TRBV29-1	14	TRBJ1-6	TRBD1	TGCAGCGTATCACAGGGGGCCGATTCTTCACCCCTCCACTTT	CSVSQGADSSPLHF
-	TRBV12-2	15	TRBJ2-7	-	TGTGCAAGTCGCTTACAGGGATGGGATCGCTACGAGCAGTACTTC	CASRLQGWDRYEQYF
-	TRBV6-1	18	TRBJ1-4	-	TGTGCCAGCAGTGGCTGGACTTGGAACACGCCTAATGATAAAAAACTGTTTTTT	CASSGWTWNTPNDKKLFF
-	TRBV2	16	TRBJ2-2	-	TGTGCCAGCATGACTAGTGGGGGGGCCAACACCGGGGAGCTGTTTTTT	CASMTSGGANTGELFF
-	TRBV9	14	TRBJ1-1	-	TGTGCCAGCAGCTTGGCACCGATGAACACTGAAGCTTTCTTT	CASSLAPMNTEAFF
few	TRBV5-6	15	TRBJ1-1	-	TGTGCCAGCAGCCCTAACCTGTTTATGAACACTGAAGCTTTCTTT	CASSPNLFMNTEAFF
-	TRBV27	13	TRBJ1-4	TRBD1	TGTGCCAGCGGGACAGGGGCGGGTGAAAAACTGTTTTTT	CASGTGAGEKLFF
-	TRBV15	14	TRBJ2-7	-	TGTGCCACCAGCAGAGAGTCCGCATGGGACGAGCAGTACTTC	CATSRESAWDEQYF
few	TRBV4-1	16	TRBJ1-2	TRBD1	TGCGCCAGCAGCCCGCAAACAGGGGGCGGGAACTATGGCTACACCTTC	CASSPQTGGGNYGYTF
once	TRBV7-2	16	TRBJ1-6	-	TGTGCCAGCAGCTTAGTGTCCGGGATTATTAGTTCACCCCTCCACTTT	CASSLVSGIISSPLHF
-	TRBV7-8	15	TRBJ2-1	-	TGTGCCAGCAGCCTCGGACTGGCGCCCAACAATGAGCAGTTCTTC	CASSLGLAPNNEQFF
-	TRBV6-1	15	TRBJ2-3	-	TGTGCCAGCAGGAGGGCAGGACAAAGCACAGATACGCAGTATTTT	CASRRAGQSTDTQYF
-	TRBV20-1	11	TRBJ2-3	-	TGCAGTGCTCCCTCCCGGGGAACGCAGTATTTT	CSAPSRGTQYF
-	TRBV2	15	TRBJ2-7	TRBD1	TGTGCCAGCAGCGCCGGACAGGGGGCGATCTACGAGCAGTACTTC	CASSAGQGAIYEQYF
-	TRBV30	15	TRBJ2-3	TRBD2	TGTGCCTGGACTAGCGGGGGGGCCGGCCCAGATACGCAGTATTTT	CAWTSGGAGPDTQYF
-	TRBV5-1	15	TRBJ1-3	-	TGCGCCAGCAGCCCGCAGGGGTCCTCTGGAAACACCATATATTTT	CASSPQGSSGNTIYF
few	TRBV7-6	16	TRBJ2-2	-	TGTGCCAGCAGCTTAAGCAGGGGCTCGTGGACCGGGGAGCTGTTTTTT	CASSLSRGSWTGELFF
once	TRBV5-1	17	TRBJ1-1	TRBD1	TGCGCCAGCAGCCCCTTCCGGGACAGGGGGCTAGGGACTGAAGCTTTCTTT	CASSPFRDRGLGTEAFF
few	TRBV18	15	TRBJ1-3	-	TGTGCCAGCTCACCACGAGGGGACTCTGGAAACACCATATATTTT	CASSPRGDSGNTIYF